The clone carrying this T cell receptor beta chain was recorded only once. Its antigen is as yet unknown. Because it lacks the conserved phenylalanine or tryptophan at the end, this CDR3 is likely a read error. The template was RNA from unsorted bulk tissue. Between August and November 2014, newly diagnosed, chemotherapy-naive lung cancer patients underwent thoracic surgery in China. Three rounds of nested PCR, following a modified ARM-PCR protocol, produced the TCRbeta library. TCRdb called the multiplex PCR reads again in MiXCR, with one record for every CDR3 protein. This repertoire shows 100,000 to 150,000 distinct CDR3 sequences, roughly 67% found once; its top ten account for around 13%. This specimen comes from a study of tumor and adjacent non-tumor tissue in lung cancer. Looking at the study overall: Patients were aged about 30 to 80, 10 men and 5 women, stage I to III. Study observations and caveats: Significantly higher TCR diversity was found in tumor than normal lung. In normal lung, the top 100 clones were significantly more dominant than in tumor.

V lost 8 bases and J 10 bases, leaving 24 bases between the germline ends. There are 15 residues in the CDR3. Input material: lung tumor tissue. The receptor was isolated from a man under 40 with non-small cell lung cancer. This chain joins TRBV12-3 or TRBV12-4 and TRBJ2-1; tentative D call: TRBD2 (5 bases). The CDR3 region has the DNA TGTGCCAGCCCGGATACTATCGGGAACCTAAGGGAGCAGTTCTGC. This encodes CASPDTIGNLREQFC.